This passage covers 10 T cell receptor beta chains from one sample sequenced in a study of T cells in Graves' hyperthyroidism and ophthalmopathy. What was amplified from RNA transcripts were TCR beta CDR3 regions. The TCR CDR3 first-round RT-PCR relied on the HTBI primer set. TCRdb re-analysed the multiplex PCR reads in MiXCR, keeping a single row per CDR3 protein. The sample holds over 650,000 distinct CDR3 sequences; just under 45% are singletons and the top ten take less than 9%. Sequenced: peripheral blood or thyroid tissue (not recorded which). Source of these receptors: an adult man with Graves' disease, either hyperthyroidism or ophthalmopathy (not recorded which).

This sequence joins TRBV15 and TRBJ2-7, with 7 nucleotides matching TRBD2. Germline trimming cut 3 bases from V and 1 base from J; bases unmatched to any gene: 12. CDR3 length equals 17 residues. CDR1 and CDR2 (germline): LNHNV, YYDKDF (reference sequence). DNA of the CDR3: TGTGCCACCAGCAGTGTAGGGCTAGCGGCCGTATCCTACGAGCAGTACTTC. Translating gives CATSSVGLAAVSYEQYF.

V is TRBV7-3 and J is TRBJ1-6; TRBD1 aligns across 9 bases. CDR1 is SGHTA, CDR2 FQGTGA, per germline. The ends lost 2 bases at V and 8 bases at J; junction bases unmatched: 4. This CDR3 has 15 residues. CDR3 sequence: CASSLGTGIDSPLHF. The CDR3 DNA reads as TGTGCCAGCAGCTTAGGGACAGGGATCGATTCACCCCTCCACTTT. Drawing the rest from reference TRBV7-3 and TRBJ1-6, the complete variable domain is GAGVSQTPSNKVTEKGKYVELRCDPISGHTALYWYRQSLGQGPEFLIYFQGTGAADDSGLPNDRFFAVRPEGSVSTLKIQRTERGDSAVYLCASSLGTGIDSPLHFGNGTRLTVT.

This chain joins TRBV7-2 and TRBJ2-3; 10 bases fit TRBD2. Germline CDR1 is SGHTA and CDR2 is FQGNSA. Losses at the gene ends were 4 bases for V and 1 base for J; bases not matched to a gene: 5. The CDR3 is 16 residues long. CDR3 in DNA: TGTGCCAGCAGCTCCCTAGCGGGAGTGGGCACAGATACGCAGTATTTT. This encodes CASSSLAGVGTDTQYF.

Comment on this clonotype: At one end the junction does not follow the germline gene, possibly because of a read error. The rearrangement links TRBV7-9 to TRBJ2-7, with 9 nucleotides matching TRBD1. Germline loops: CDR1 SEHNR, CDR2 FQNEAQ (reference sequence). This CDR3 region has 11 residues. As DNA, the CDR3 is TGTGCCAGCAGGCATGCTCCGGGACAGGGCTTT. It codes for CASRHAPGQGF.

The rearrangement joins TRBV10-1 to TRBJ2-7, with 8 bases lining up with TRBD2. J lost 2 bases, V lost 4 bases, and 7 bases had no gene match. The CDR3 covers 15 residues. The germline V gene encodes CDR1 WNHNN and CDR2 SYGVQD (reference sequence). The CDR3: CASSVQPGGTYEQYF. CDR3 bases: TGCGCCAGCAGTGTACAACCGGGGGGGACCTACGAGCAGTACTTC.

This clonotype was observed a few times. The chain has TRBV7-6 and TRBJ2-2; TRBD1 agrees at 10 bases. J was trimmed by 1 base and V by 4 bases; bases with no gene match: 3. The CDR3 length is 16 residues. Looked up from germline, CDR1 is SGHVS and CDR2 is FNYEAQ. The CDR3 is CASSSDRGRNTGELFF. In nucleotides, the CDR3 is TGTGCCAGCAGCTCGGACAGGGGGAGGAACACCGGGGAGCTGTTTTTT.

The genes are TRBV19 and TRBJ1-1; no reliable D call. Germline values: CDR1 LNHDA, CDR2 SQIVND (reference sequence). The germline V and J ends were trimmed by 8 bases and 7 bases, with 17 bases remaining between them. The CDR3 runs to 13 residues. CDR3 in amino acids: CASATSDRSEAFF. The CDR3 DNA follows: TGTGCCAGTGCAACCTCGGACCGAAGTGAAGCTTTCTTT.

The table lists this clonotype with a count of one. This clone may be a read error of a much larger clone one base away. The rearrangement links TRBV5-1 to TRBJ1-5; the D is unclear. The CDR3 extends over 15 amino acids. V shed 0 bases and J shed 7 bases, with 14 bases lying between them. Looked up from germline, CDR1 is SGHRS and CDR2 is YFSETQ. CDR3 sequence: CASSLGVLGQQPQHF. CDR3 bases: TGCGCCAGCAGCTTGGGGGTACTCGGTCAGCAGCCCCAGCATTTT.

This clonotype was seen repeatedly, ten times or more. The CDR3 nucleotides are TGTGCCAGCAGCTTAGCTCCCAGGTACCAAGAGACCCAGTACTTC. It encodes CASSLAPRYQETQYF. This chain links TRBV7-9 with TRBJ2-5, with unresolved D. The V gene lost 0 bases and the J gene lost 0 bases, with 8 bases spanning the gap. This CDR3 is built from 15 residues. The V gene's germline CDR1 is SEHNR and CDR2 FQNEAQ (reference sequence).

The rearrangement links TRBV5-1 to TRBJ1-4; 11 bases match TRBD1. This CDR3 spans 14 amino acids. J gave up 13 bases and V 0 bases, and 5 bases lay outside the gene matches. Germline V gene sequence: CDR1 SGHRS, CDR2 YFSETQ. The chain's CDR3 is CASSLALGTGGLFF. Here the CDR3 DNA reads TGCGCCAGCAGCTTGGCCCTTGGGACAGGGGGACTGTTTTTT. Looking up the rest from reference TRBV5-1 and TRBJ1-4 gives the full variable domain: KAGVTQTPRYLIKTRGQQVTLSCSPISGHRSVSWYQQTPGQGLQFLFEYFSETQRNKGNFPGRFSGRQFSNSRSEMNVSTLELGDSALYLCASSLALGTGGLFFGSGTQLSVL.